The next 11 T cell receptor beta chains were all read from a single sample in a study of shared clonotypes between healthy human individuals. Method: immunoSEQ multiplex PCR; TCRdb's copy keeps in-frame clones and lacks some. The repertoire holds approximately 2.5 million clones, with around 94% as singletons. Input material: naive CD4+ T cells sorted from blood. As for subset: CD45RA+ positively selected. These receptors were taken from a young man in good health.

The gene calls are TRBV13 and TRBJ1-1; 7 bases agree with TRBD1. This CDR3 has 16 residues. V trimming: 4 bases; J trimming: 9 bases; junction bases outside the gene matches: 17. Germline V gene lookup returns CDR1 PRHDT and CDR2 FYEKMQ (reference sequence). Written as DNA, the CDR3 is TGTGCCAGCAGCTCCCTAGGGGGCCGCACGCAGCCTAAAGCTTTCTTT. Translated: CASSSLGGRTQPKAFF.

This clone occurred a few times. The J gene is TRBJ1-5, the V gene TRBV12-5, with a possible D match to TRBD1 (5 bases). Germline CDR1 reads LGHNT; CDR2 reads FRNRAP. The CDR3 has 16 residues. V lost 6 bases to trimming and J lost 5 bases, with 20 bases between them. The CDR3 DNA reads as TGTGCTAGTGGGCGAATGGCAGGGTCGTTCCATCAGCCCCAGCATTTT. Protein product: CASGRMAGSFHQPQHF.

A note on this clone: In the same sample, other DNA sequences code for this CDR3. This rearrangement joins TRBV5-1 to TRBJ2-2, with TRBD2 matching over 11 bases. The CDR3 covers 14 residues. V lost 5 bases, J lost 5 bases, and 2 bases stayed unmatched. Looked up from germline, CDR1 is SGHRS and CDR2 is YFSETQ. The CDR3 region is CASSLAGGTGELFF. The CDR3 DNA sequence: TGCGCCAGCAGTCTAGCGGGGGGAACCGGGGAGCTGTTTTTT.

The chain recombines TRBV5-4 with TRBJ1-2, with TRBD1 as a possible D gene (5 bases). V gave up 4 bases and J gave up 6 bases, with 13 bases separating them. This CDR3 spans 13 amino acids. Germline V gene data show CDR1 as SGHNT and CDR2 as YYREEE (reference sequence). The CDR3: CASSGFWDDGYTF. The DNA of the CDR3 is TGTGCCAGCAGCGGCTTTTGGGACGATGGCTACACCTTC.

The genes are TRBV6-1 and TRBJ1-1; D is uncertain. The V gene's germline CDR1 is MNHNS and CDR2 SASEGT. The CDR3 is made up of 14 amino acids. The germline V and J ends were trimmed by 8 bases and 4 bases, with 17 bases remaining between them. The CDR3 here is CASSWRSLGTEAFF. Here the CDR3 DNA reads TGTGCCAGCTCCTGGCGGTCCCTTGGCACTGAAGCTTTCTTT.

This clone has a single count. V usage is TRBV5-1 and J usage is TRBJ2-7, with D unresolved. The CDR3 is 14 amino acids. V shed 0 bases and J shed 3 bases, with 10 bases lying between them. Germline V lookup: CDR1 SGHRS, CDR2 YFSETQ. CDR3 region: CASSLGEAIYEQYF. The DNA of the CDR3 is TGCGCCAGCAGCTTGGGAGAGGCTATCTACGAGCAGTACTTC.

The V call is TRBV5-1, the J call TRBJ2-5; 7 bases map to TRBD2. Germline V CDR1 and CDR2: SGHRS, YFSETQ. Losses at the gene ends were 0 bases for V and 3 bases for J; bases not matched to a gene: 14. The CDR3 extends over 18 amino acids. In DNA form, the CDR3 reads TGCGCCAGCAGCTTGGGGTTCGGGTTACTTGCGGGAGAAGAGACCCAGTACTTC. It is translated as CASSLGFGLLAGEETQYF.

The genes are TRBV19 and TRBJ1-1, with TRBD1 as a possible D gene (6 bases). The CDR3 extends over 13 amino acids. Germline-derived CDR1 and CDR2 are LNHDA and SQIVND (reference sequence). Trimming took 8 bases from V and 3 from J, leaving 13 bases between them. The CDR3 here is CASSLTGHTEAFF. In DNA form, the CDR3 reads TGTGCCAGTTCGCTGACAGGCCACACTGAAGCTTTCTTT.

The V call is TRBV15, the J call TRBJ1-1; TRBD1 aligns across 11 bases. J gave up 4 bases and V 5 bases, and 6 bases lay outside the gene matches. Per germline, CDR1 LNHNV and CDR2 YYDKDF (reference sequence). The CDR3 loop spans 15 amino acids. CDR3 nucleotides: TGTGCCACCAGCTCAGGACAGGGGGCTTCCACTGAAGCTTTCTTT. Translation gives CATSSGQGASTEAFF.

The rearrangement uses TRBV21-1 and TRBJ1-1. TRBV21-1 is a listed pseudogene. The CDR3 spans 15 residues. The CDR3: CASSHGGQGVTEAFF. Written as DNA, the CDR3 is TGTGCCAGCAGCCATGGTGGGCAGGGAGTAACTGAAGCTTTCTTT.

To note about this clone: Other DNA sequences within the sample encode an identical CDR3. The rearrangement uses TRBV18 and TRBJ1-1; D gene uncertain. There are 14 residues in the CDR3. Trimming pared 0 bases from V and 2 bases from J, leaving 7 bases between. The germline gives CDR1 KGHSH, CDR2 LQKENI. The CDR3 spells CASSPPGKNTEAFF. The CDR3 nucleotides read TGTGCCAGCTCACCACCCGGAAAAAACACTGAAGCTTTCTTT. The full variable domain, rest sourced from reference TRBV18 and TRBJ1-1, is NAGVMQNPRHLVRRRGQEARLRCSPMKGHSHVYWYRQLPEEGLKFMVYLQKENIIDESGMPKERFSAEFPKEGPSILRIQQVVRGDSAAYFCASSPPGKNTEAFFGQGTRLTVV.